This T cell receptor beta chain appears in the sequencing data of a study of cytomegalovirus exposure and HLA in healthy donors. About the research overall: Earlier results showed 90 million to 130 million unique TCR beta sequences derived from roughly 200 million T cells. Whole-study results and caveats: Reported performance of the classifier showed diagnosis of cytomegalovirus status with high specificity and sensitivity. Some V segments, including TRBV6-2 and TRBV6-3, were excluded as indistinguishable.

Vbeta (60) and Jbeta (13) primers were used in the PCR. The data were produced by immunoSEQ multiplex PCR, yet TCRdb's version contains in-frame clones alone and is incomplete. Here the sample spans approximately 210,000 clones, about three quarters being singletons. Unmatched junction bases numbered 3, after V lost 1 base and J lost 5 bases. The CDR3 length is 13 residues. Germline V gives CDR1 GTSNPN, CDR2 SVGIG (reference sequence). Regarding this clone: Its antigen is undetermined.

Input material: PBMCs. The source of this sequence is a woman in her twenties or thirties in good health and CMV-seropositive. The V and J genes are TRBV30 and TRBJ1-1; 8 bases fit TRBD1. CDR3 amino acids: CAWSGQGWTEAFF. The CDR3 coding sequence is TGTGCCTGGAGTGGACAGGGGTGGACTGAAGCTTTCTTT.